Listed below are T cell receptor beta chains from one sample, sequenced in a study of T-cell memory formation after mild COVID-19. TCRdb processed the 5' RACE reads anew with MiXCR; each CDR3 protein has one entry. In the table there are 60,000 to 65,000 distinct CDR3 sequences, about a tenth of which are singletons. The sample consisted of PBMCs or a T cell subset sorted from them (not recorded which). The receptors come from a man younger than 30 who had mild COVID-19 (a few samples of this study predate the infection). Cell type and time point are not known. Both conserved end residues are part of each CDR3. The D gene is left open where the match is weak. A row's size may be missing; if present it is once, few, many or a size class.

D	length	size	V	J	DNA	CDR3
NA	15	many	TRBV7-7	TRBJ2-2	TGTGCCAGCAGCCCAACGTCAGGGGCCACCGGGGAGCTGTTTTTT	CASSPTSGATGELFF
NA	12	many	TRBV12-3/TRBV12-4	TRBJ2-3	TGTGCCAGCAGTCCGGGAATTTATACGCAGTATTTT	CASSPGIYTQYF
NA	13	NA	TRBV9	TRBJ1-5	TGTGCCAGCAGCGTAGCTTCCGGGGGGCCCCAGCATTTT	CASSVASGGPQHF
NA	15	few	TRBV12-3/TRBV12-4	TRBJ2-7	TGTGCCAGCAGATCCCAGGGTTATTCCCTCTACGAGCAGTACTTC	CASRSQGYSLYEQYF
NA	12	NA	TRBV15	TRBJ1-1	TGTGCCACAGCCTTTGGGAACACTGAAGCTTTCTTT	CATAFGNTEAFF
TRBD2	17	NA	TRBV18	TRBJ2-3	TGTGCCAGCTCACCAATTATGACTAGCGGGGTCACAGATACGCAGTATTTT	CASSPIMTSGVTDTQYF
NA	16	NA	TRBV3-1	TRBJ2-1	TGTGCCAGCAGCCAACGGGGGGCTCCTTCCTACAATGAGCAGTTCTTC	CASSQRGAPSYNEQFF
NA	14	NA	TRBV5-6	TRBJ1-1	TGTGCCAGCAGCCGCCCCCGGGTCCAGACCTCAGCTTTCTTT	CASSRPRVQTSAFF
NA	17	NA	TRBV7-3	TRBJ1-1	TGTGCCAGCAGCACCCTAGCGACGGGGAGAATGAACACTGAAGCTTTCTTT	CASSTLATGRMNTEAFF
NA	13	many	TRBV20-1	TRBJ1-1	TGCAGTGCTAGAGATAATATCGACACTGAAGCTTTCTTT	CSARDNIDTEAFF
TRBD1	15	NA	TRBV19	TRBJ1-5	TGTGCCAGTAGTAAATGGACAGGGATGAATCAGCCCCAGCATTTT	CASSKWTGMNQPQHF
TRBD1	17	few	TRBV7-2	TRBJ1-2	TGTGCCAGCAGCTTAGCGCTCGGACAGGGGGGGGCCGGTGGCTACACCTTC	CASSLALGQGGAGGYTF
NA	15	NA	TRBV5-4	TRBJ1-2	TGTGCCAGCAGCTTGGATTACTGGGACCCCTATGGCTACACCTTC	CASSLDYWDPYGYTF
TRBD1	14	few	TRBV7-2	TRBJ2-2	TGTGCCAGCAGCTTAACAGGGGGTACCGGGGAGCTGTTTTTT	CASSLTGGTGELFF
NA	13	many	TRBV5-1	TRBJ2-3	TGCGCCAGCACCGCGGTCCCTACAGATACGCAGTATTTT	CASTAVPTDTQYF
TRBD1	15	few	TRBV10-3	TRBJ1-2	TGTGCCATCAGAAGGGACAGGGGGCGTCTGAACGGCTACACCTTC	CAIRRDRGRLNGYTF
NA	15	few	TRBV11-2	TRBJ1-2	TGTGCCAGCAGCCCAGTGGGCAGGGGCTTTCGGGGCTACACCTTC	CASSPVGRGFRGYTF
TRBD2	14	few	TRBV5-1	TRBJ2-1	TGCGCCAGCAGCCCGGGGGAGGGCTACAATGAGCAGTTCTTC	CASSPGEGYNEQFF
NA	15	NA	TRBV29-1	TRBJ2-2	TGCAGCGTTGTGCCCCGGGGGGCGAGCACCGGGGAGCTGTTTTTT	CSVVPRGASTGELFF
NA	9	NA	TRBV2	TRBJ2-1	TGTGCCAGCAATAGTGAGCAGTTCTTC	CASNSEQFF
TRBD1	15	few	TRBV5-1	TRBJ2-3	TGCGCCAGCAGCCCCGGGACAGGGAGGACAGATACGCAGTATTTT	CASSPGTGRTDTQYF
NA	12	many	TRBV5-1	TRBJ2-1	TGCGCCAGCAGCTTGACAGACAATGAGCAGTTCTTC	CASSLTDNEQFF
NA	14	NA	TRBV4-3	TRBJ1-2	TGCGCCAGCAGCCAAACAAGAGGGTCATATGGCTACACCTTC	CASSQTRGSYGYTF
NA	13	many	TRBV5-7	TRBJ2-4	TGTGCCAGGAGGGGTTTAGCCAAAAACATTCAGTACTTC	CARRGLAKNIQYF
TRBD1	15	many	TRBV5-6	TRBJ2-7	TGTGCCAGCAGCGATCCGGGACAGGGGTTATACGAGCAGTACTTC	CASSDPGQGLYEQYF
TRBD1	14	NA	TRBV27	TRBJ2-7	TGTGCCAGCAGTTTAGACAGGGCTCTCTCCGAGCAGTACTTC	CASSLDRALSEQYF
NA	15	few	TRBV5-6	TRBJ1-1	TGTGCCAGCAGCTTGATGGGGGATGAGGACACTGAAGCTTTCTTT	CASSLMGDEDTEAFF
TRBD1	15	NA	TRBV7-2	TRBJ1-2	TGTGCCAGCAGCTTAGTAGGGACAGTGGAGGGCGGCTACACCTTC	CASSLVGTVEGGYTF
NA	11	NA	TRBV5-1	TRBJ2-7	TGCGCCAGCGGTGAGGGATACGAGCAGTACTTC	CASGEGYEQYF
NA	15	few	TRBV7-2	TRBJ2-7	TGTGCCAGCAGTTTTGAGCCTCTCGATTCCTACGAGCAGTACTTC	CASSFEPLDSYEQYF
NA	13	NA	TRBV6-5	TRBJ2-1	TGTGCCAGCAGCACTAGCTCCTACAATGAGCAGTTCTTC	CASSTSSYNEQFF
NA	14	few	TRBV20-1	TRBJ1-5	TGCAGTGCTAGGGGCGGGGCCAGGAATCAGCCCCAGCATTTT	CSARGGARNQPQHF
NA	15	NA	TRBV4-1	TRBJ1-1	TGCGCCAGCAGCCAAGTGTTGGGGGAGAACACTGAAGCTTTCTTT	CASSQVLGENTEAFF
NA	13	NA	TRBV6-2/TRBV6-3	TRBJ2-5	TGTGCCAGCAACGTACAGGGAGGGGAGACCCAGTACTTC	CASNVQGGETQYF
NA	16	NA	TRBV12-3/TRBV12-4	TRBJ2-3	TGTGCCAGCAGTTTAGCCCTGGGGGGCCGAGGAGATACGCAGTATTTT	CASSLALGGRGDTQYF
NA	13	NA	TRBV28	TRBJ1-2	TGTGCCAGCAGTTTGTATGGACCCTATGGCTACACCTTC	CASSLYGPYGYTF
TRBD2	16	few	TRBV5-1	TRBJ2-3	TGCGCCAGCAGGGGACTAGCGGGGGTCCGGGAAGATACGCAGTATTTT	CASRGLAGVREDTQYF
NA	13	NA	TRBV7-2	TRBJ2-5	TGTGCCAGCAGCGGGGGGGCCCCAGAGACCCAGTACTTC	CASSGGAPETQYF
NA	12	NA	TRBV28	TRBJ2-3	TGTGCCAGCAGACGGAGCACAGATACGCAGTATTTT	CASRRSTDTQYF
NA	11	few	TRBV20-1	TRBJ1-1	TGCAGTGCTCGACGGAACACTGAAGCTTTCTTT	CSARRNTEAFF
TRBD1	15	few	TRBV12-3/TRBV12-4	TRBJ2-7	TGTGCCAGCAGTTTTCCGGAGACAGGGACGTACGAGCAGTACTTC	CASSFPETGTYEQYF
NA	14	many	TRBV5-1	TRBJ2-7	TGCGCCAGCAGCTGGGACACAACCACGGGCGAGCAGTACTTC	CASSWDTTTGEQYF
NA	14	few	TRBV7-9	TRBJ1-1	TGTGCCAGCAGCTTCAAGGACCAGTGGACTGAAGCTTTCTTT	CASSFKDQWTEAFF
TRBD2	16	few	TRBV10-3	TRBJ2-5	TGTGCCATCAGTGACCCACTAGCGGGGGGCCAAGAGACCCAGTACTTC	CAISDPLAGGQETQYF
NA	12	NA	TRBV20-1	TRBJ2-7	TGCAGTGCCCAGGACTACCGTGACGAGCAGTACTTC	CSAQDYRDEQYF
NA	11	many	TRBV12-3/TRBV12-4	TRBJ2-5	TGTGCCAGCAGCCCCCGAGAGACCCAGTACTTC	CASSPRETQYF
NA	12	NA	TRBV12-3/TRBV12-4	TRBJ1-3	TGTGCCAGCAGCCTGACCAGAAACACCATATATTTT	CASSLTRNTIYF
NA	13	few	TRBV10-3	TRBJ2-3	TGTGCCATCATGGGGGACAGCACAGATACGCAGTATTTT	CAIMGDSTDTQYF
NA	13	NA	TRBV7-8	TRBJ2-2	TGTGCCAGCAGCGTGGACGGCACCGGGGAGCTGTTTTTT	CASSVDGTGELFF
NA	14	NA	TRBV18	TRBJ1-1	TGTGCCAGCTCCCCTGGGCCGGGGAACACTGAAGCTTTCTTT	CASSPGPGNTEAFF
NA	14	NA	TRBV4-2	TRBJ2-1	TGTGCCAGCAGGCCTTCCTCCAACAGCGATGAGCAGTTCTTC	CASRPSSNSDEQFF
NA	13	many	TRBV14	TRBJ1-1	TGTGCCAGCAGCCAAGATCGGCAGGGTCGAGCTTTCTTT	CASSQDRQGRAFF
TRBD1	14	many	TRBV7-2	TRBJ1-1	TGTGCCAGCAGCTTAAGACAGGGGACCACTGAAGCTTTCTTT	CASSLRQGTTEAFF
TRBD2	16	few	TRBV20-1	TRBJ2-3	TGCAGTGCTAGAGACCGGACTAGCGGGGCACGAGATACGCAGTATTTT	CSARDRTSGARDTQYF
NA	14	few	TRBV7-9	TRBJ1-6	TGTGCCAGCAGCTTACTGGGTCCGACCGGGCCCCTCCACTTT	CASSLLGPTGPLHF